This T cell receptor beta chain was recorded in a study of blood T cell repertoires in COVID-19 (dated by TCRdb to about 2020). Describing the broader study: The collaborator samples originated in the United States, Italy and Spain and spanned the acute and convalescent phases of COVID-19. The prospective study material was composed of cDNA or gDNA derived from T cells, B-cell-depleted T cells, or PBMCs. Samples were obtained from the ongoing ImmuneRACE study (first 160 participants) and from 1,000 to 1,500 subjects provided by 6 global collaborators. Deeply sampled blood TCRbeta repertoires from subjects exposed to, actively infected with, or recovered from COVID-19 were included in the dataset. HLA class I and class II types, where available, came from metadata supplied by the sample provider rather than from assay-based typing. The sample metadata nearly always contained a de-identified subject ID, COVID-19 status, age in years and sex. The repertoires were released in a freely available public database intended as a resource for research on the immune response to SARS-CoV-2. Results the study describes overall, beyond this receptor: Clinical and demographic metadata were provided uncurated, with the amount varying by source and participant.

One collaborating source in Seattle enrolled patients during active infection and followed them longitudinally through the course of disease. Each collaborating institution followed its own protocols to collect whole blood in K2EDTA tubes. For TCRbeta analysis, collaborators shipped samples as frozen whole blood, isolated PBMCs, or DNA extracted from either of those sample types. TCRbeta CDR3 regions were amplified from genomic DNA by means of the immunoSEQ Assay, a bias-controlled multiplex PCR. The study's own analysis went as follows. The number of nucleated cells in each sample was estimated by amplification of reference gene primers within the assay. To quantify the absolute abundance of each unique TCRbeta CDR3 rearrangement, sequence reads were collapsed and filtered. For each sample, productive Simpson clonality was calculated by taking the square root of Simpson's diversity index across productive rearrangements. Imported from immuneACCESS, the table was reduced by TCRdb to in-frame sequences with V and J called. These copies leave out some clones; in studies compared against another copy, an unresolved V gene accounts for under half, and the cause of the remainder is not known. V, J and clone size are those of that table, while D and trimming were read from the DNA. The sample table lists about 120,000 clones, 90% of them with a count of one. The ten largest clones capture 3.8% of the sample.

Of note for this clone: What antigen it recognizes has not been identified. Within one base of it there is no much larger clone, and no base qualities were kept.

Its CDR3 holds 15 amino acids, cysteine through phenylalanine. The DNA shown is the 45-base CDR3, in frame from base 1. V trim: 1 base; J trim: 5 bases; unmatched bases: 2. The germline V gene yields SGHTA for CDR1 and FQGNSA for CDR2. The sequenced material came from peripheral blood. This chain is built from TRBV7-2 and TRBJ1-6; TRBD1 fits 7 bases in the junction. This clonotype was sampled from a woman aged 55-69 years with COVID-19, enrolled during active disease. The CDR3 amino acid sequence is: CASSLVTGNNSPLHF. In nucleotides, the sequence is TGTGCCAGCAGCTTAGTGACAGGGAATAATTCACCCCTCCACTTT.